This T cell receptor beta chain was documented in a study of blood T cell repertoires in COVID-19. Overall study context: PBMCs, B-cell-depleted T cells, or T cells were the source of the cDNA or gDNA that made up the material.

The repertoire was sequenced with immunoSEQ multiplex PCR; TCRdb's copy has only in-frame clones and lacks some. The repertoire has 10,000 to 15,000 clones, around 70% of them found once; the top ten carry about 9.5%. CDR1 and CDR2 from the germline V gene are LNHNV and YYDKDF (reference sequence). The CDR3 runs to 17 residues. Deletions cut 0 bases from V and 1 base from J, with 16 bases between. Seattle patients were enrolled during active infection and followed longitudinally. The V and J genes are TRBV15 and TRBJ2-7; D is perhaps TRBD2 (5 bases). This receptor was identified in a man aged 55 to 70 with COVID-19, enrolled during active disease. Sequenced sample: peripheral blood. CDR3 nucleotide sequence: TGTGCCACCAGCAGAGAACAAAGGAACGGGGAGTCCTACGAGCAGTACTTC. Amino acid sequence: CATSREQRNGESYEQYF.